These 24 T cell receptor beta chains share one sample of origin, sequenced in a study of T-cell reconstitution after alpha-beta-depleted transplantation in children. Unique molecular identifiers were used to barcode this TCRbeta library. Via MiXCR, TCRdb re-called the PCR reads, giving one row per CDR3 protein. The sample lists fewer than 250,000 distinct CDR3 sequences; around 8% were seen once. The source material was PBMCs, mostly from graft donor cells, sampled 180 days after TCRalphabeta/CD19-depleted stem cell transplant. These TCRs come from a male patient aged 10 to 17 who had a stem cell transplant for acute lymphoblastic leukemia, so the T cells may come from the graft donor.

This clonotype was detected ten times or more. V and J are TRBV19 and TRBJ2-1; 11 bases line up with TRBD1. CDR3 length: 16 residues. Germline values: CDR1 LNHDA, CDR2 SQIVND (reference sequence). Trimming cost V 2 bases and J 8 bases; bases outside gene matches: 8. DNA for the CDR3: TGTGCCAGTAGTATAAGGGGGACAGGGGGTCGGGATGAGCAGTTCTTC. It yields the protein CASSIRGTGGRDEQFF.

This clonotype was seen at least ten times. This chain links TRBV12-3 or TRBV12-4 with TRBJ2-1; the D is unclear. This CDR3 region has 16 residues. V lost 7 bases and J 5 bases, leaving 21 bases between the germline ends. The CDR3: CASTVGDRLIHNEQFF. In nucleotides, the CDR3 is TGTGCCAGCACCGTTGGTGATCGCCTAATCCACAATGAGCAGTTCTTC.

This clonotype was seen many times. CDR3 in amino acids: CASKGTRGGRQETQYF. Here the CDR3 DNA reads TGCGCCAGCAAGGGAACGCGTGGGGGGCGTCAAGAGACCCAGTACTTC. The chain has TRBV23-1 and TRBJ2-5; D is possibly TRBD1 or TRBD2 (6 bases each). TRBV23-1 is given ORF status, its function remaining uncertain. Trimming stripped 7 bases from V and 2 bases from J, with 20 bases between. There are 16 residues in the CDR3.

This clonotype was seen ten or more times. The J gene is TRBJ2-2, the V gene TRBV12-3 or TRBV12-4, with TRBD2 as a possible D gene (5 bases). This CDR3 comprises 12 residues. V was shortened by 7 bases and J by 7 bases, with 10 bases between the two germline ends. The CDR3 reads CASIRGNGELFF. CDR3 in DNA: TGTGCCAGCATACGGGGAAACGGGGAGCTGTTTTTT.

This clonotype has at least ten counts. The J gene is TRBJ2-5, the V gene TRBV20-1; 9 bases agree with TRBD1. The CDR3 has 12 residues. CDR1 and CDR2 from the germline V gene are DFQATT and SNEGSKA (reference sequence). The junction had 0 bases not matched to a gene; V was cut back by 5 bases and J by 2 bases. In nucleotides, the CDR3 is TGCAGTGCTGGACAGGGGCAAGAGACCCAGTACTTC. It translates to CSAGQGQETQYF.

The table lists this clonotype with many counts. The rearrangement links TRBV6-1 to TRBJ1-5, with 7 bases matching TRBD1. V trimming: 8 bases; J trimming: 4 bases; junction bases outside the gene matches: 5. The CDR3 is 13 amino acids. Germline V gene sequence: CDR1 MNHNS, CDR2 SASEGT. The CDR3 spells CASAQGRNQPQHF. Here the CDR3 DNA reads TGTGCCAGCGCACAGGGGCGGAATCAGCCCCAGCATTTT.

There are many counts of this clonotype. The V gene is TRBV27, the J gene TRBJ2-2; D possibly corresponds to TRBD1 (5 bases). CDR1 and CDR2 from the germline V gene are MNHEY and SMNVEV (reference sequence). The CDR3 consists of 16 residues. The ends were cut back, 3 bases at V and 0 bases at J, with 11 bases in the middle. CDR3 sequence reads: CASSFRVSPNTGELFF. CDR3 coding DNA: TGTGCCAGCAGTTTCAGGGTCAGCCCGAACACCGGGGAGCTGTTTTTT.

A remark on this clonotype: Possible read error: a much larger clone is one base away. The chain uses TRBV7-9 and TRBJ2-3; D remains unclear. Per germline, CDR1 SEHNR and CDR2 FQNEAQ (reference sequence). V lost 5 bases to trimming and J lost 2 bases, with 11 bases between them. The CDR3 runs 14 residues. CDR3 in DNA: TGTGCCAGCAGCCGGCACCAAATCACAGATACGCAGTATTTT. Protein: CASSRHQITDTQYF.

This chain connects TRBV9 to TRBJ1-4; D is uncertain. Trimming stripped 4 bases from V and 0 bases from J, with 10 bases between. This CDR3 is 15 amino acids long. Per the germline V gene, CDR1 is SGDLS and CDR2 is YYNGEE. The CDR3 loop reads CASSKGVATNEKLFF. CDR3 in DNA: TGTGCCAGCAGCAAGGGAGTCGCAACTAATGAAAAACTGTTTTTT.

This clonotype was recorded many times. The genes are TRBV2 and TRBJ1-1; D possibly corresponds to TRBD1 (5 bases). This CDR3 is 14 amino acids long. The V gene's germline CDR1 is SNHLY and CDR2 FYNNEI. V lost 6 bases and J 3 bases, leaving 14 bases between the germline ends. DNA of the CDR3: TGTGCCAGCAGACCGGGACCTGGGCACACTGAAGCTTTCTTT. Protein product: CASRPGPGHTEAFF.

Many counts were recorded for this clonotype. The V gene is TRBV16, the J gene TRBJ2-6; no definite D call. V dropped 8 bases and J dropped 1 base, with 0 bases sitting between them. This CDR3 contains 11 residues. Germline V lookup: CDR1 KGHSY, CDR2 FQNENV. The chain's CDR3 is CASSGANVLTF. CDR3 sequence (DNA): TGTGCCAGCTCTGGGGCCAACGTCCTGACTTTC.

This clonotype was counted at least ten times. CDR3: CASRPPGGDPSYEQYF. The CDR3 bases are TGTGCCAGCAGACCCCCGGGGGGGGATCCGTCCTACGAGCAGTACTTC. The chain recombines TRBV7-9 with TRBJ2-7, with TRBD2 identical over 8 bases. Trimming at V came to 6 bases and at J to 1 base, leaving 11 bases not matched to a gene. CDR3 length equals 16 residues. Germline V lookup: CDR1 SEHNR, CDR2 FQNEAQ (reference sequence).

The CDR3 DNA reads as TGCAGTGCTAGTAGGGGACAGGGAAAGCTTCAGAACTATGGCTACACCTTC. This encodes CSASRGQGKLQNYGYTF. J is TRBJ1-2 and V is TRBV20-1; 9 bases map to TRBD1. CDR1 is DFQATT, CDR2 SNEGSKA, per germline (reference sequence). J gave up 2 bases and V 3 bases, and 13 bases lay outside the gene matches. The CDR3 covers 17 residues.

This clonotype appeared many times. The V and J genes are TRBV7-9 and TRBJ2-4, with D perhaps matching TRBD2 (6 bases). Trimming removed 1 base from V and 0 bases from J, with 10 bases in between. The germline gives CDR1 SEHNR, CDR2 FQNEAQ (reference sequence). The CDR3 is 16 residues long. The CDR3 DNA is TGTGCCAGCAGCTTAGAAGGACTATCAGCCAAAAACATTCAGTACTTC. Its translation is CASSLEGLSAKNIQYF.

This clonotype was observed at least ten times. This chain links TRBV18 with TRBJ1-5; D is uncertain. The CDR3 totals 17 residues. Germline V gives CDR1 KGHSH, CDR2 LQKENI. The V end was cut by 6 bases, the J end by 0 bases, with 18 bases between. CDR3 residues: CASSPYSTLNSNQPQHF. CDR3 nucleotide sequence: TGTGCCAGCTCCCCCTACAGTACCTTAAATAGCAATCAGCCCCAGCATTTT.

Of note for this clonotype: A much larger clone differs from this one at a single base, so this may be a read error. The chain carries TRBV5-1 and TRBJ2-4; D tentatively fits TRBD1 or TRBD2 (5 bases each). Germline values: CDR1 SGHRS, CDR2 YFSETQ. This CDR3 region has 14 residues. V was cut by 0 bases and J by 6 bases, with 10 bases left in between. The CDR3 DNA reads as TGCGCCAGCAGCTTGGAGGGACGGGGAAACATTCAGTACTTC. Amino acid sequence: CASSLEGRGNIQYF.

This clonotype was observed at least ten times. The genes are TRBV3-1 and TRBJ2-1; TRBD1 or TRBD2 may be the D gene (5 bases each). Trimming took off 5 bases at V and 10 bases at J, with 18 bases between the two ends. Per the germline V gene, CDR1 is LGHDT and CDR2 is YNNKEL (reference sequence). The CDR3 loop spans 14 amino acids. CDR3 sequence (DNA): TGTGCCAGCAGCGGGCAAAGAGGGGTAAGAGAGCAGTTCTTC. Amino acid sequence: CASSGQRGVREQFF.

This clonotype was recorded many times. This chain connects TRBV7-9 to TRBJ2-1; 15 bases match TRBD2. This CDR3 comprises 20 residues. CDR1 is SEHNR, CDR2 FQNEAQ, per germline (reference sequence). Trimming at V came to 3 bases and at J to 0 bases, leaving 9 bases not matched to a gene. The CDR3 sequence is CASSFSGLAGGTPSYNEQFF. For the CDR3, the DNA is TGTGCCAGCAGCTTCTCGGGACTAGCGGGGGGAACCCCCTCCTACAATGAGCAGTTCTTC.

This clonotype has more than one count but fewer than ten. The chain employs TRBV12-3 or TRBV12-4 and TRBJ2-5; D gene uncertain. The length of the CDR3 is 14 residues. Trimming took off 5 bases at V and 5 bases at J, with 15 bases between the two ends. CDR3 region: CASSELVWKETQYF. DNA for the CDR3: TGTGCCAGCAGTGAGCTAGTGTGGAAGGAGACCCAGTACTTC.

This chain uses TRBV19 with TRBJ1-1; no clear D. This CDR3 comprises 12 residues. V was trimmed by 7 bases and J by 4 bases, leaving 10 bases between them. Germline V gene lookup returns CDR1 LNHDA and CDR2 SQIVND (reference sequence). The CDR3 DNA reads TGTGCCAGTACTATCGGAGGCACTGAAGCTTTCTTT. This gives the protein CASTIGGTEAFF.

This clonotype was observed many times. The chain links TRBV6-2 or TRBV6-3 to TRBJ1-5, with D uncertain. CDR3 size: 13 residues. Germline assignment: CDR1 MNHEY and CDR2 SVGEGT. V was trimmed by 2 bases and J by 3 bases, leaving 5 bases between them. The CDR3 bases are TGTGCCAGCAGTTACGACCCCAATCAGCCCCAGCATTTT. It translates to CASSYDPNQPQHF.

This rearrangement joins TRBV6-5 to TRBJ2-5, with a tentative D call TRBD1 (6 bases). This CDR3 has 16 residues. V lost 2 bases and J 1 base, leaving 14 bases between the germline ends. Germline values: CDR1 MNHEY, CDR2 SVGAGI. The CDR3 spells CASSYPDRSPQETQYF. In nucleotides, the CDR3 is TGTGCCAGCAGTTACCCCGACAGGTCTCCCCAAGAGACCCAGTACTTC.

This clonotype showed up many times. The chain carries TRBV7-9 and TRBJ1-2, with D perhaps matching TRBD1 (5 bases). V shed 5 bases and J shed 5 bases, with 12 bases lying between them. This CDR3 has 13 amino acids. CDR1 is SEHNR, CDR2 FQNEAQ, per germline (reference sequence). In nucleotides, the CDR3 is TGTGCCAGCAGCAGCGCAGAGGGGTATGGCTACACCTTC. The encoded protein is CASSSAEGYGYTF.

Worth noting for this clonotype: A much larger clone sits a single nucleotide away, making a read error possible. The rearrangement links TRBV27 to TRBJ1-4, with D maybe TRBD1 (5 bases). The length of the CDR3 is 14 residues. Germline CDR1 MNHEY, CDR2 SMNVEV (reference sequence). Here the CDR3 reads CASSPGRAGEKLIF. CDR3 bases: TGTGCCAGCAGCCCAGGGAGGGCGGGTGAAAAACTGATTTTT.